These T cell receptor beta chains were read from a single sample in a study of blood T cell repertoires in COVID-19. The data were produced by immunoSEQ multiplex PCR, yet TCRdb's version contains in-frame clones alone and is incomplete. The sample has 100,000 to 150,000 clones; about 94% are singletons. Sequencing was performed on peripheral blood. These receptors originate from a man aged 50-60 years with COVID-19, enrolled during active disease. Both conserved end residues are part of each CDR3. The D gene is left open where the match is weak. Where a row states a size, it is once, few, many or the class of an expanded clone; other rows omit it.

v_gene	d_gene	j_gene	abundance	CDR3aa	CDR3nt
TRBV6-5	TRBD1	TRBJ1-1	-	CASSSPPGQGKSEAFF	TGTGCCAGCAGTTCCCCACCGGGACAGGGAAAATCTGAAGCTTTCTTT
TRBV3-1/TRBV3-2	TRBD2	TRBJ2-3	-	CASSQWTSAITDTQYF	TGTGCCAGCAGCCAGTGGACTAGCGCCATCACAGATACGCAGTATTTT
TRBV7-9	TRBD2	TRBJ2-2	-	CASSGPSGANTGELFF	TGTGCCAGCAGCGGACCTAGCGGAGCGAACACCGGGGAGCTGTTTTTT
TRBV5-4	-	TRBJ2-3	-	CASSPNPSTDTQYF	TGTGCCAGCAGCCCCAATCCCAGCACAGATACGCAGTATTTT
TRBV2	-	TRBJ2-4	-	CASSERLAKNIQYF	TGTGCCAGCAGTGAGAGGCTAGCCAAAAACATTCAGTACTTC
TRBV6-1	TRBD2	TRBJ2-3	once	CASSETSGLTDTQYF	TGTGCCAGCAGTGAGACTAGCGGACTCACAGATACGCAGTATTTT
TRBV6-6	TRBD2	TRBJ2-2	-	CASRSGTSGNTGELFF	TGTGCCAGCAGATCCGGGACTAGCGGGAACACCGGGGAGCTGTTTTTT
TRBV11-3	TRBD1	TRBJ2-1	-	CASSLETGVYNEQFF	TGTGCCAGCAGCTTAGAGACAGGGGTCTACAATGAGCAGTTCTTC
TRBV18	TRBD1	TRBJ1-2	-	CASSRDSVGSYGYTF	TGTGCCAGCTCACGGGACAGCGTCGGTAGCTATGGCTACACCTTC
TRBV6-5	TRBD2	TRBJ2-1	-	CASRESGGLYNEQFF	TGTGCCAGCAGGGAGTCGGGAGGCCTCTACAATGAGCAGTTCTTC
TRBV28	-	TRBJ2-3	-	CASSPLLGGAGDTQYF	TGTGCCAGCAGTCCTCTCTTGGGGGGGGCAGGAGATACGCAGTATTTT
TRBV24-1	-	TRBJ1-5	few	CATSASVHSNQPQHF	TGTGCCACCAGTGCTTCAGTTCATAGCAATCAGCCCCAGCATTTT
TRBV5-1	TRBD1	TRBJ1-4	-	CASSLVGDRVVSEKLFF	TGCGCCAGCAGCTTGGTGGGGGACAGGGTTGTATCTGAAAAACTGTTTTTT
TRBV28	TRBD1	TRBJ1-4	-	CASRETSGTGFHGKLFF	TGTGCCAGCCGAGAAACGTCCGGGACAGGGTTTCATGGAAAACTGTTTTTT